One and the same sample provided the 5 T cell receptor beta chains below, sequenced in a study of cytomegalovirus exposure and HLA in healthy donors (dated by TCRdb to between 2016 and 2019). The library was produced with the immunoSEQ multiplex PCR assay. For the multiplex PCR, a mixture combining 60 forward primers for TCR Vbeta segments and 13 reverse primers for TCR Jbeta segments was used. What TCRdb holds here is the immuneACCESS table cut down to in-frame rearrangements. Part of the clones is not present; checked against another copy, under half of the missing clones reflect an unresolved V gene, and the others are unexplained. The sample contains some 180,000 clones, under 80% of them found a single time. The ten most abundant clones make up around 2.3% of the sample. The sample was PBMCs. The receptors here all came from a woman between 25 and 40 years old in good health and CMV-seropositive.

This chain connects TRBV7-2 to TRBJ2-5; a weak D match, TRBD2 (6 bases). Trimming took 5 bases from V and 1 from J, leaving 8 bases between them. CDR3 length equals 13 residues. From germline, CDR1 is SGHTA and CDR2 FQGNSA. CDR3 nucleotides: TGTGCCAGCAGCCGGGACTTCCAAGAGACCCAGTACTTC. This encodes CASSRDFQETQYF.

This CDR3 reads CASSLVASSYNEQFF. The CDR3 bases are TGTGCCAGCAGCTTAGTTGCTAGCAGCTACAATGAGCAGTTCTTC. The chain joins TRBV11-2 to TRBJ2-1, with a possible D match to TRBD2 (5 bases). CDR1 and CDR2 (germline): SGHAT, FQNNGV. Trimming took 1 base from V and 3 from J, leaving 10 bases between them. The CDR3 has 15 residues.

This clone has only a few counts. The chain is built from TRBV28 and TRBJ2-2, with 11 bases identical to TRBD2. This CDR3 contains 16 residues. J was trimmed by 3 bases and V by 6 bases; bases with no gene match: 6. Germline CDR1 MDHEN, CDR2 SYDVKM. The CDR3 protein is CASRRGTSGDTGELFF. Here the CDR3 DNA reads TGTGCCAGCAGGCGGGGGACTAGCGGAGACACCGGGGAGCTGTTTTTT.

CDR3: CASSFLASGILGQETQYF. CDR3 DNA: TGTGCCAGCAGCTTTTTAGCTAGCGGGATTTTGGGACAAGAGACCCAGTACTTC. The chain joins TRBV7-9 to TRBJ2-5, with TRBD2 matching 9 bases. The CDR3 has 18 amino acids. J lost 2 bases, V lost 3 bases, and 13 bases had no gene match. CDR1 is SEHNR and CDR2 is FQNEAQ in the germline V gene (reference sequence). Together with reference TRBV7-9 and TRBJ2-5, the CDR3 gives the full variable domain: DTGVSQNPRHKITKRGQNVTFRCDPISEHNRLYWYRQTLGQGPEFLTYFQNEAQLEKSRLLSDRFSAERPKGSFSTLEIQRTEQGDSAMYLCASSFLASGILGQETQYFGPGTRLLVL.

J is TRBJ2-7 and V is TRBV5-5, with TRBD1 matching over 10 bases. V gave up 0 bases and J gave up 4 bases; unmatched junction bases: 7. The germline V gene encodes CDR1 SGHKS and CDR2 YYEKEE (reference sequence). This CDR3 has 16 residues. CDR3 loop: CASSLAPGQGFYEQYF. CDR3 nucleotides: TGTGCCAGCAGCTTGGCTCCGGGACAGGGGTTTTACGAGCAGTACTTC.